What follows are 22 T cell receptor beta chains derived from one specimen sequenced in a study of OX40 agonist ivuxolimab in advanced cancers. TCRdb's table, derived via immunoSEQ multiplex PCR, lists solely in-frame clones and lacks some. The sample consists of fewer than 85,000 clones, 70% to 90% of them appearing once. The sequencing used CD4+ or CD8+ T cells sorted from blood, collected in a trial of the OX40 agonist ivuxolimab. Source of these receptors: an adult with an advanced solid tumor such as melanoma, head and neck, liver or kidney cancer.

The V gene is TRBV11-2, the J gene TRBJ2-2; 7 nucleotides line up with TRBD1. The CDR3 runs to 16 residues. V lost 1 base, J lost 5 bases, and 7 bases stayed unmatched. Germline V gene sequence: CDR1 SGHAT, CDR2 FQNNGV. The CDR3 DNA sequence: TGTGCCAGCAGCTTAGTTGGCAGGGGGACGACCGGGGAGCTGTTTTTT. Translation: CASSLVGRGTTGELFF.

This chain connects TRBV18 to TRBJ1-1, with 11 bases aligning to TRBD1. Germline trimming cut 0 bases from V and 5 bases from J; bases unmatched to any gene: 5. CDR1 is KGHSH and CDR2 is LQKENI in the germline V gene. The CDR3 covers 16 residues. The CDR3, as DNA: TGTGCCAGCTCACCACCTGGACAGGGGGCGAAAACTGAAGCTTTCTTT. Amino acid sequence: CASSPPGQGAKTEAFF.

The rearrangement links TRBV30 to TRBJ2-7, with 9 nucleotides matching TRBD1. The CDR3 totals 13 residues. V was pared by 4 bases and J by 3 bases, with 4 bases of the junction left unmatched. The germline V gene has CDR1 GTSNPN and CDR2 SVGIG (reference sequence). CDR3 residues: CAWKQDRGYEQYF. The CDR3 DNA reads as TGTGCCTGGAAGCAGGACAGGGGCTACGAGCAGTACTTC.

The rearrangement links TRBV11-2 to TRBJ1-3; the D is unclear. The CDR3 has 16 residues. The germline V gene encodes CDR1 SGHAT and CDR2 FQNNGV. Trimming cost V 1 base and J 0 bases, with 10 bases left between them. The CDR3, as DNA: TGTGCCAGCAGCTTAGCGGTACCTGGCTCTGGAAACACCATATATTTT. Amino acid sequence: CASSLAVPGSGNTIYF.

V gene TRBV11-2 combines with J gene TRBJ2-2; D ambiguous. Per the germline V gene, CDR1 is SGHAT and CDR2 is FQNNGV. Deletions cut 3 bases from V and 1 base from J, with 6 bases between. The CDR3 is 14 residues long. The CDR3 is CASSLTLNTGELFF. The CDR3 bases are TGTGCCAGCAGCTTGACACTGAACACCGGGGAGCTGTTTTTT.

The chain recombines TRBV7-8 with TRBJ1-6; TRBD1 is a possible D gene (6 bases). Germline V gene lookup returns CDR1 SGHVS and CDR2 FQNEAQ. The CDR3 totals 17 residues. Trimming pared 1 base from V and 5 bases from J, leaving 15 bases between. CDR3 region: CASSLGGPGLNNSPLHF. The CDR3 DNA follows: TGTGCCAGCAGCTTAGGGGGGCCGGGGCTTAATAATTCACCCCTCCACTTT.

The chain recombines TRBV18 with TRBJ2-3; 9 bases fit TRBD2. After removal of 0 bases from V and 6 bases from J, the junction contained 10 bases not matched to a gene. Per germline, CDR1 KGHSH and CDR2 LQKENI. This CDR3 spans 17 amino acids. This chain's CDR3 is CASSPPSSSGEADTQYF. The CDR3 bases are TGTGCCAGCTCACCACCCTCTTCTAGCGGGGAAGCCGATACGCAGTATTTT.

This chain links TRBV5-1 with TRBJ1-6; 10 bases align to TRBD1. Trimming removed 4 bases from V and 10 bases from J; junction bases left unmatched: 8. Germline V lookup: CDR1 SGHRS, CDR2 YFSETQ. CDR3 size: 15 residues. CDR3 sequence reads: CASSSRTGGVSPLHF. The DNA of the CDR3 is TGCGCCAGCAGCAGTAGGACAGGGGGAGTCTCACCCCTCCACTTT. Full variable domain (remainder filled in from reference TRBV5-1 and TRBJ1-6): KAGVTQTPRYLIKTRGQQVTLSCSPISGHRSVSWYQQTPGQGLQFLFEYFSETQRNKGNFPGRFSGRQFSNSRSEMNVSTLELGDSALYLCASSSRTGGVSPLHFGNGTRLTVT.

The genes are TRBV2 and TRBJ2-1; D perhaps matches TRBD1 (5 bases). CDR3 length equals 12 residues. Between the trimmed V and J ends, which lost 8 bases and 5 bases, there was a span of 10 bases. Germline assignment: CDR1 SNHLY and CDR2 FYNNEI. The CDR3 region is CASQGLDNEQFF. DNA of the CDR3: TGTGCCAGCCAGGGTTTGGACAATGAGCAGTTCTTC.

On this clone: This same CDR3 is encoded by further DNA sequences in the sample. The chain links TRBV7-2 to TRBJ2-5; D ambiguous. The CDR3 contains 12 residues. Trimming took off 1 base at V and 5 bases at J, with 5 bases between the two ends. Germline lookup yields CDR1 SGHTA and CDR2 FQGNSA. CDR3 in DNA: TGTGCCAGCAGCTTAGGACGGGAGACCCAGTACTTC. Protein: CASSLGRETQYF.

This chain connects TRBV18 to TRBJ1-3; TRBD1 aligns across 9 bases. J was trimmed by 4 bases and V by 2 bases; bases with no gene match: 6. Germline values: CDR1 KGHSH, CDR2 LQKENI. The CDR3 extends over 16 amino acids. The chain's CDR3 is CASSPGDRARGNTIYF. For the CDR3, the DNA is TGTGCCAGCTCACCAGGGGACAGGGCGAGAGGAAACACCATATATTTT.

CDR3 nucleotides: TGTGCCAGCAGTTCACAAGGAGCTTATGGCTACACCTTC. This translates into CASSSQGAYGYTF. V is TRBV6-6 and J is TRBJ1-2; no firm D call. Trimming removed 4 bases from V and 5 bases from J, with 11 bases in between. The CDR3 totals 13 residues. The germline V gene encodes CDR1 MNHNY and CDR2 SVGAGI (reference sequence).

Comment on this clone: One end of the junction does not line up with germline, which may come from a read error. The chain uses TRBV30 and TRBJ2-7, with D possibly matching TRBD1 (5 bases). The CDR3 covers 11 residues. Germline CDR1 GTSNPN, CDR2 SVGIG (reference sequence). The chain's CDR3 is CAWSGGGPHIF. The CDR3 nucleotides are TGTGCCTGGAGTGGGGGCGGACCGCACATCTTC.

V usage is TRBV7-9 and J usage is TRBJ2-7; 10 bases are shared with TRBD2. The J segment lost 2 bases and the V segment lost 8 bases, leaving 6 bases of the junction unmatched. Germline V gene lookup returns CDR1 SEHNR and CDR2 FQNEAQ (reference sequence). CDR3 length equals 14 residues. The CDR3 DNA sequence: TGTGCCAGCCAAACTAGCGGGGATGCCTACGAGCAGTACTTC. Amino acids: CASQTSGDAYEQYF.

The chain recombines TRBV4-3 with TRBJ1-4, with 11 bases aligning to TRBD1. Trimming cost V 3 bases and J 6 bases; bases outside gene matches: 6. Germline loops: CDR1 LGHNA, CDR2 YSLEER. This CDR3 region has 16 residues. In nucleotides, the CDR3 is TGCGCCAGCAGCCACGTTCAGGGACAGGGGGATGAAAAACTGTTTTTT. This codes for CASSHVQGQGDEKLFF.

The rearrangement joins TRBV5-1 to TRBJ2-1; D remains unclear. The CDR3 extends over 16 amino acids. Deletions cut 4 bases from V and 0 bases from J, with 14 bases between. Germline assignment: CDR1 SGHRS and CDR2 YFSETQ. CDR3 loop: CASSLTYPSSYNEQFF. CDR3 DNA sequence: TGCGCCAGCAGCCTGACCTACCCGAGCTCCTACAATGAGCAGTTCTTC.

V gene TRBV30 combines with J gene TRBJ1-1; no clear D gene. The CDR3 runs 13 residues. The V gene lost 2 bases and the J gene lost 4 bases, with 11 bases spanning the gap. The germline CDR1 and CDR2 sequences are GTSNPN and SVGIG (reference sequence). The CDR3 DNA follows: TGTGCCTGGAGTAGGGTAGAGGGCACTGAAGCTTTCTTT. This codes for CAWSRVEGTEAFF.

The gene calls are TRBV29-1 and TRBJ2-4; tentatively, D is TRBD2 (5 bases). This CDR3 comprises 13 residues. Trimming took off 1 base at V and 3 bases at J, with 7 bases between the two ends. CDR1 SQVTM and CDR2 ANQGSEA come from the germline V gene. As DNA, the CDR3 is TGCAGCGTTGAAGGTGGAGGCAAAAACATTCAGTACTTC. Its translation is CSVEGGGKNIQYF.

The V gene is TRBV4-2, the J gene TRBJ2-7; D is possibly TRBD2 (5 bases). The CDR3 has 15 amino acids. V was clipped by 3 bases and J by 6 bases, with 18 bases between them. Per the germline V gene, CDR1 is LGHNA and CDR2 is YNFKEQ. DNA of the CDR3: TGTGCCAGCAGCCACACGGGAACCGACGGCCGCGAGCAGTACTTC. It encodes CASSHTGTDGREQYF.

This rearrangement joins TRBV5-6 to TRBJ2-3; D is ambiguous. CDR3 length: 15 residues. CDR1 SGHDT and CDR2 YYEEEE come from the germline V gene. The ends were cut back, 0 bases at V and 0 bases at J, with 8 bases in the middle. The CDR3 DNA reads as TGTGCCAGCAGCTTGGGCAGGTCTAGCACAGATACGCAGTATTTT. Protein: CASSLGRSSTDTQYF.

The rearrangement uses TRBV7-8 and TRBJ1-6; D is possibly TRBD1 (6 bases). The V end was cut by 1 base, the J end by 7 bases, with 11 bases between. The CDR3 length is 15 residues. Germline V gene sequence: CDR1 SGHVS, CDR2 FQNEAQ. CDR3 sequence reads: CASSLDAGVNSPLHF. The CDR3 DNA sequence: TGTGCCAGCAGCTTAGATGCAGGGGTCAATTCACCCCTCCACTTT.

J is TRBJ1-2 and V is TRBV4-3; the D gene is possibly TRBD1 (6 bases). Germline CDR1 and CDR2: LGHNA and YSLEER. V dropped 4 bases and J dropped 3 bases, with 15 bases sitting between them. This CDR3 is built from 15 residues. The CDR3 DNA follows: TGCGCCAGCAGCCTAAACTACAGGGAAGACTATGGCTACACCTTC. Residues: CASSLNYREDYGYTF.